These 32 T cell receptor beta chains were all obtained from the same sample, sequenced in a study of long-term antiretroviral therapy in people with HIV. At the survey level, the v3.0 immunoSEQ assay was run. Profiling relied on immunoSEQ multiplex PCR, and the TCRdb table lists in-frame clones only, not all of them. The sample includes under 30,000 clones, roughly 94% of them seen just once. The starting material was unsorted PBMCs, obtained 5.3 years after starting antiretroviral therapy. Receptors originate from a man aged 50-59 years with HIV.

This clone was seen a few times. The J gene is TRBJ1-2, the V gene TRBV30; possible D gene TRBD1, 5 bases. From germline, CDR1 is GTSNPN and CDR2 SVGIG (reference sequence). The CDR3 extends over 16 amino acids. V lost 2 bases and J 4 bases, leaving 20 bases between the germline ends. CDR3 nucleotide sequence: TGTGCCTGGAGTCGTAACTCAGGGAGCTTTGGCTATGGCTACACCTTC. Its translation is CAWSRNSGSFGYGYTF. The full variable domain, its missing parts supplied by reference TRBV30 and TRBJ1-2, is SQTIHQWPATLVQPVGSPLSLECTVEGTSNPNLYWYRQAAGRGLQLLFYSVGIGQISSEVPQNLSASRPQDRQFILSSKKLLLSDSGFYLCAWSRNSGSFGYGYTFGSGTRLTVV.

V is TRBV14 and J is TRBJ2-7, with TRBD1 identical over 8 bases. CDR3 size: 15 residues. Trimming cost V 1 base and J 4 bases; bases outside gene matches: 6. Germline CDR1 and CDR2: SGHDN and FVKESK. The CDR3 is CASSQAGTGQYEQYF. The CDR3 DNA sequence: TGTGCCAGCAGCCAAGCCGGGACAGGCCAATACGAGCAGTACTTC. Filled out from reference TRBV14 and TRBJ2-7, the complete variable domain reads EAGVTQFPSHSVIEKGQTVTLRCDPISGHDNLYWYRRVMGKEIKFLLHFVKESKQDESGMPNNRFLAERTGGTYSTLKVQPAELEDSGVYFCASSQAGTGQYEQYFGPGTRLTVT.

V is TRBV7-7 and J is TRBJ2-1, with 9 bases fitting TRBD1. The V segment lost 4 bases and the J segment 6 bases; nucleotides outside the gene matches: 1. Germline CDR1 SSHAT, CDR2 FNYEAQ (reference sequence). This CDR3 comprises 13 residues. DNA of the CDR3: TGTGCCAGCAGCTCGGACAGGGGCAATGAGCAGTTCTTC. It specifies CASSSDRGNEQFF.

The chain employs TRBV5-6 and TRBJ2-3; D is uncertain. Germline CDR1 reads SGHDT; CDR2 reads YYEEEE. The CDR3 loop spans 13 amino acids. Trimming took off 7 bases at V and 8 bases at J, with 17 bases between the two ends. CDR3 sequence reads: CASGGTVKITQYF. In nucleotides, the CDR3 is TGTGCCAGCGGCGGAACGGTGAAGATTACGCAGTATTTT.

This clone was detected only once. V is TRBV27 and J is TRBJ1-5, with TRBD1 matching over 8 bases. This CDR3 is built from 15 residues. CDR1 is MNHEY, CDR2 SMNVEV, per germline (reference sequence). The trim removed 5 bases at V and 7 bases at J, leaving 10 bases unmatched. CDR3: CASSIFQGARQPQHF. The CDR3 bases are TGTGCCAGCAGTATCTTTCAGGGGGCACGACAGCCCCAGCATTTT.

The genes are TRBV5-5 and TRBJ2-7; D tentatively reads TRBD1 or TRBD2 (5 bases each). This CDR3 has 14 residues. Germline V gives CDR1 SGHKS, CDR2 YYEKEE (reference sequence). V was trimmed by 4 bases and J by 5 bases, leaving 16 bases between them. The CDR3 sequence: CASSEHAGTDEQYF. In DNA, the CDR3 is TGTGCCAGCAGCGAACATGCAGGGACGGACGAGCAGTACTTC.

This rearrangement joins TRBV6-1 to TRBJ2-7; 9 nucleotides match TRBD1. Trimming removed 2 bases from V and 3 bases from J; junction bases left unmatched: 8. CDR3 length: 16 residues. Germline-derived CDR1 and CDR2 are MNHNS and SASEGT. The CDR3 DNA reads as TGTGCCAGCAGTGAACCCGGGACAGGGTCTTTCTACGAGCAGTACTTC. This sequence encodes CASSEPGTGSFYEQYF.

The chain recombines TRBV9 with TRBJ1-5; D may be TRBD1 (5 bases). The germline CDR1 and CDR2 sequences are SGDLS and YYNGEE. V gave up 0 bases and J gave up 1 base, with 8 bases separating them. This CDR3 spans 15 amino acids. CDR3 sequence: CASSVDGGSNQPQHF. For the CDR3, the DNA is TGTGCCAGCAGCGTAGATGGGGGGAGCAATCAGCCCCAGCATTTT. Full variable domain (missing parts from reference TRBV9 and TRBJ1-5): DSGVTQTPKHLITATGQRVTLRCSPRSGDLSVYWYQQSLDQGLQFLIQYYNGEERAKGNILERFSAQQFPDLHSELNLSSLELGDSALYFCASSVDGGSNQPQHFGDGTRLSIL.

J is TRBJ2-1 and V is TRBV12-5; no firm D call. The CDR3 runs 12 residues. Germline V lookup: CDR1 LGHNT, CDR2 FRNRAP. Trimming removed 4 bases from V and 5 bases from J, with 6 bases in between. Here the CDR3 reads CASGSRDNEQFF. The CDR3 DNA sequence: TGTGCTAGTGGTTCCCGGGACAATGAGCAGTTCTTC.

The gene calls are TRBV19 and TRBJ2-3; maybe TRBD2 (5 bases). The germline CDR1 and CDR2 sequences are LNHDA and SQIVND (reference sequence). This CDR3 region has 15 residues. Deletions cut 5 bases from V and 3 bases from J, with 15 bases between. CDR3 nucleotide sequence: TGTGCCAGTAGTTTGGGAGTAGTGAGGACAGATACGCAGTATTTT. Protein: CASSLGVVRTDTQYF.

This chain joins TRBV9 and TRBJ1-6; D might be TRBD1 (5 bases). V lost 0 bases to trimming and J lost 9 bases, with 10 bases between them. CDR3 length: 14 residues. In germline, CDR1 is SGDLS, CDR2 YYNGEE. CDR3 sequence (DNA): TGTGCCAGCAGCGTAGATGGGGCAAGTTCACCCCTCCACTTT. It specifies CASSVDGASSPLHF.

The chain recombines TRBV19 with TRBJ1-2, with D perhaps TRBD1 (6 bases). Germline V lookup: CDR1 LNHDA, CDR2 SQIVND (reference sequence). This CDR3 region has 14 residues. Trimming took off 5 bases at V and 4 bases at J, with 14 bases between the two ends. The chain's CDR3 is CASSPEGVSYGYTF. Written as DNA, the CDR3 is TGTGCCAGTAGTCCTGAGGGGGTCTCCTATGGCTACACCTTC.

The chain joins TRBV10-1 to TRBJ1-4, with 11 bases identical to TRBD1. The CDR3 has 15 residues. Trimming took 2 bases from V and 8 from J; bases not matched to a gene: 4. The V gene's germline CDR1 is WNHNN and CDR2 SYGVQD (reference sequence). CDR3 sequence (DNA): TGCGCCAGCAGTGAGCTGGGACAGGGGGGGGAAAAACTGTTTTTT. Residues: CASSELGQGGEKLFF.

This clone has a single count. V usage is TRBV6-6 and J usage is TRBJ1-6; D gene uncertain. V gave up 2 bases and J gave up 9 bases, with 11 bases separating them. The CDR3 length is 14 residues. Germline V gene data show CDR1 as MNHNY and CDR2 as SVGAGI (reference sequence). The chain's CDR3 is CASSYKGGVSPLHF. Written as DNA, the CDR3 is TGTGCCAGCAGTTACAAAGGAGGAGTTTCACCCCTCCACTTT.

V is TRBV28 and J is TRBJ1-4, with TRBD1 identical over 8 bases. The length of the CDR3 is 14 residues. Germline V gene lookup returns CDR1 MDHEN and CDR2 SYDVKM. V was clipped by 6 bases and J by 8 bases; unmatched bases: 8. The CDR3 region is CASSPGQGREKLFF. CDR3 DNA sequence: TGTGCCAGCAGCCCCGGACAGGGAAGGGAAAAACTGTTTTTT.

V usage is TRBV4-3 and J usage is TRBJ2-3; D may correspond to TRBD1 or TRBD2 (5 bases each). The V and J ends lost 1 base and 5 bases respectively, with 10 bases between them. In germline, CDR1 is LGHNA, CDR2 YSLEER. The CDR3 loop spans 14 amino acids. CDR3 protein: CASSQVMGVDTQYF. CDR3 sequence (DNA): TGCGCCAGCAGCCAAGTTATGGGGGTAGATACGCAGTATTTT.

The rearrangement uses TRBV7-2 and TRBJ2-7; 9 positions agree with TRBD1. The CDR3 extends over 16 amino acids. V shed 6 bases and J 5 bases; nucleotides not matched to a gene: 14. Germline assignment: CDR1 SGHTA and CDR2 FQGNSA. CDR3 residues: CASSFRPGTGRDEQYF. The CDR3 coding sequence is TGTGCCAGCAGTTTCAGGCCCGGGACAGGGCGGGACGAGCAGTACTTC.

This chain joins TRBV10-3 and TRBJ2-7; unclear D gene. Per germline, CDR1 ENHRY and CDR2 SYGVKD. The CDR3 extends over 13 amino acids. V lost 0 bases and J 5 bases, leaving 8 bases between the germline ends. CDR3 loop: CAISESVRNEQYF. The DNA of the CDR3 is TGTGCCATCAGTGAGTCAGTCCGGAACGAGCAGTACTTC.

V gene TRBV5-8 combines with J gene TRBJ2-7, with D perhaps matching TRBD1 (6 bases). Per germline, CDR1 SGHTS and CDR2 YDEGEE. The ends were cut back, 4 bases at V and 4 bases at J, with 9 bases in the middle. The CDR3 is 12 residues long. The CDR3, as DNA: TGTGCCAGCAGCCAACAGGGATACGAGCAGTACTTC. Translated: CASSQQGYEQYF.

The chain carries TRBV6-1 and TRBJ1-5; no firm D call. The germline gives CDR1 MNHNS, CDR2 SASEGT. The CDR3 covers 14 residues. V was shortened by 2 bases and J by 0 bases, with 5 bases between the two germline ends. CDR3 DNA sequence: TGTGCCAGCAGTGAACTCGATAGCAATCAGCCCCAGCATTTT. This encodes CASSELDSNQPQHF.

The chain combines TRBV6-5 with TRBJ1-2, with 9 bases identical to TRBD1. The germline V gene has CDR1 MNHEY and CDR2 SVGAGI. The ends lost 4 bases at V and 7 bases at J; junction bases unmatched: 10. CDR3 length: 15 amino acids. CDR3: CASSSQDRGRVGYTF. CDR3 sequence (DNA): TGTGCCAGCAGTTCTCAAGACAGGGGGAGGGTTGGCTACACCTTC.

V usage is TRBV18 and J usage is TRBJ2-2; D might be TRBD2 (5 bases). Germline CDR1 KGHSH, CDR2 LQKENI. V lost 0 bases and J 1 base, leaving 9 bases between the germline ends. The CDR3 is made up of 16 amino acids. For the CDR3, the DNA is TGTGCCAGCTCACCACCGGAGGCCGGGAACACCGGGGAGCTGTTTTTT. Translated: CASSPPEAGNTGELFF.

The chain is built from TRBV2 and TRBJ1-6, with D possibly TRBD1 on 5 matching bases. The CDR3 consists of 16 residues. Trimming took off 7 bases at V and 5 bases at J, with 18 bases between the two ends. Germline loops: CDR1 SNHLY, CDR2 FYNNEI. CDR3 DNA sequence: TGTGCCAGCAACATTAGGGGTAATAGAGATAATTCACCCCTCCACTTT. It yields the protein CASNIRGNRDNSPLHF. The full variable domain, completed using reference TRBV2 and TRBJ1-6, is EPEVTQTPSHQVTQMGQEVILRCVPISNHLYFYWYRQILGQKVEFLVSFYNNEISEKSEIFDDQFSVERPDGSNFTLKIRSTKLEDSAMYFCASNIRGNRDNSPLHFGNGTRLTVT.

As concerns this clone: One end of the junction is discordant with germline, which a read error may explain. This chain uses TRBV2 with TRBJ2-3; TRBD1 might be the D (6 bases). Germline-derived CDR1 and CDR2 are SNHLY and FYNNEI. The CDR3 loop spans 15 amino acids. This chain's CDR3 is CASSQAGVSTDTQYF. CDR3 DNA sequence: TGTGCCAGCAGTCAAGCAGGGGTCAGCACAGATACGCAGTATTTT.

V and J are TRBV4-1 and TRBJ2-2; D uncertain. The CDR3 length is 15 residues. Trimming stripped 3 bases from V and 0 bases from J, with 8 bases between. Germline loops: CDR1 MGHRA, CDR2 YSYEKL. CDR3 residues: CASSHQVPNTGELFF. The CDR3 DNA reads TGCGCCAGCAGCCACCAGGTTCCGAACACCGGGGAGCTGTTTTTT.

This clone appeared a single time. The CDR3 here is CASSQGSGARYF. DNA of the CDR3: TGCGCCAGCAGCCAAGGGAGCGGGGCCCGCTACTTC. The V and J genes are TRBV4-3 and TRBJ2-7, with TRBD2 matching over 7 bases. This CDR3 region has 12 residues. Trimming cost V 1 base and J 13 bases; bases outside gene matches: 7. Germline V gene sequence: CDR1 LGHNA, CDR2 YSLEER.

The chain couples TRBV29-1 to TRBJ2-1; D is unclear. The V gene lost 3 bases and the J gene lost 6 bases, with 9 bases spanning the gap. The CDR3 runs to 12 residues. CDR1 and CDR2 from the germline V gene are SQVTM and ANQGSEA. CDR3 residues: CSVEGNFNEQFF. In nucleotides, the CDR3 is TGCAGCGTTGAGGGCAATTTCAATGAGCAGTTCTTC.

This chain connects TRBV7-2 to TRBJ1-3; the D is unclear. V lost 0 bases and J 0 bases, leaving 3 bases between the germline ends. The germline gives CDR1 SGHTA, CDR2 FQGNSA. The CDR3 sequence is 14 residues long. CDR3 sequence reads: CASSLAFSGNTIYF. CDR3 in DNA: TGTGCCAGCAGCTTAGCCTTCTCTGGAAACACCATATATTTT. The complete variable domain, with remaining parts taken from reference TRBV7-2 and TRBJ1-3, reads GAGVSQSPSNKVTEKGKDVELRCDPISGHTALYWYRQSLGQGLEFLIYFQGNSAPDKSGLPSDRFSAERTGGSVSTLTIQRTQQEDSAVYLCASSLAFSGNTIYFGEGSWLTVV.

The chain employs TRBV4-1 and TRBJ2-7; 8 bases fit TRBD2. V shed 5 bases and J 4 bases; nucleotides not matched to a gene: 7. The CDR3 loop spans 14 amino acids. The germline V gene encodes CDR1 MGHRA and CDR2 YSYEKL. The CDR3 coding sequence is TGCGCCAGCAGCTTAGGACTAGCAGAGTACGAGCAGTACTTC. It codes for CASSLGLAEYEQYF.

The genes are TRBV11-2 and TRBJ2-3; a possible D gene is TRBD1 (6 bases). V was trimmed by 0 bases and J by 3 bases, leaving 10 bases between them. The CDR3 length is 15 residues. Germline V CDR1 and CDR2: SGHAT, FQNNGV. The CDR3 reads CASSLDPGQTDTQYF. CDR3 DNA: TGTGCCAGCAGCTTAGATCCCGGACAGACAGATACGCAGTATTTT.

This clone was detected a few times. The chain recombines TRBV27 with TRBJ2-3, with D perhaps matching TRBD2 (5 bases). Trimming pared 7 bases from V and 0 bases from J, leaving 11 bases between. The germline V gene has CDR1 MNHEY and CDR2 SMNVEV (reference sequence). The CDR3 has 14 residues. CDR3: CASTGLVSTDTQYF. Written as DNA, the CDR3 is TGTGCCAGCACCGGACTGGTTAGCACAGATACGCAGTATTTT.

V usage is TRBV9 and J usage is TRBJ1-1; D is uncertain. This CDR3 region has 15 residues. Germline V CDR1 and CDR2: SGDLS, YYNGEE. Trimming removed 0 bases from V and 1 base from J, with 10 bases in between. The CDR3 sequence: CASSVDGFGNTEAFF. The DNA for the CDR3 is TGTGCCAGCAGCGTAGACGGGTTTGGGAACACTGAAGCTTTCTTT.